The 23 T cell receptor beta chains given below trace back to one sample, sequenced in a study of blood T cell repertoires in COVID-19. Here immunoSEQ multiplex PCR was the method, and the copy in TCRdb shows in-frame clones only, minus some. The table has nearly 70,000 clones, around 88% seen once. Sequencing used peripheral blood. Every receptor here comes from a woman between 70 and 85 years old with acute or convalescent COVID-19.

The V call is TRBV4-2, the J call TRBJ2-2; 15 nucleotides line up with TRBD2. Germline CDR1 and CDR2: LGHNA and YNFKEQ. The CDR3 extends over 17 amino acids. The V segment lost 4 bases and the J segment 6 bases; nucleotides outside the gene matches: 6. The CDR3 here is CASSPIGLAGGPGELFF. The CDR3 DNA follows: TGTGCCAGCAGCCCCATCGGACTAGCGGGAGGGCCCGGGGAGCTGTTTTTT.

The chain is built from TRBV6-5 and TRBJ1-1, with 7 positions matching TRBD1. V was pared by 6 bases and J by 2 bases, with 6 bases of the junction left unmatched. The length of the CDR3 is 14 residues. Germline CDR1 MNHEY, CDR2 SVGAGI. The CDR3 DNA reads TGTGCCAGCAGGAGCAGGGGGATTAACACTGAAGCTTTCTTT. Translating gives CASRSRGINTEAFF.

CDR3: CAWSALTGLNSPLHF. The CDR3 DNA is TGTGCCTGGAGTGCTTTAACGGGTCTGAATTCACCCCTCCACTTT. The chain couples TRBV30 to TRBJ1-6; unclear D gene. V lost 1 base and J lost 7, with 14 bases in between. The CDR3 has 15 amino acids. Germline V gene sequence: CDR1 GTSNPN, CDR2 SVGIG (reference sequence).

The rearrangement joins TRBV10-3 to TRBJ2-1; 7 nucleotides line up with TRBD2. Germline trimming cut 2 bases from V and 5 bases from J; bases unmatched to any gene: 12. This CDR3 has 17 residues. Germline-derived CDR1 and CDR2 are ENHRY and SYGVKD. The CDR3 spells CAISEVYSGTTNNEQFF. CDR3 DNA: TGTGCCATCAGTGAGGTTTACTCCGGGACTACTAACAATGAGCAGTTCTTC.

V is TRBV9 and J is TRBJ2-7, with D tentatively TRBD1 (5 bases). This CDR3 comprises 13 residues. Germline-derived CDR1 and CDR2 are SGDLS and YYNGEE. V gave up 0 bases and J gave up 6 bases, with 10 bases separating them. CDR3 bases: TGTGCCAGCAGCGTAGGACAGTTCGGCGAGCAGTACTTC. Translation gives CASSVGQFGEQYF.

The chain joins TRBV6-2 or TRBV6-3 to TRBJ2-5, with 14 nucleotides matching TRBD2. After removal of 4 bases from V and 5 bases from J, the junction contained 6 bases not matched to a gene. In germline, CDR1 is MNHEY, CDR2 SVGEGT. The CDR3 has 16 residues. Here the CDR3 reads CASSSGTSGSRETQYF. DNA of the CDR3: TGTGCCAGCAGTTCCGGGACTAGCGGGAGTCGGGAGACCCAGTACTTC.

This rearrangement joins TRBV11-2 to TRBJ2-2, with D possibly being TRBD1 (5 bases). The CDR3 runs 17 residues. V was clipped by 6 bases and J by 0 bases, with 17 bases between them. Germline V gene data show CDR1 as SGHAT and CDR2 as FQNNGV. The CDR3 region has the DNA TGTGCCAGCAGTCCTCTCTGGGGCTGGTCGAACACCGGGGAGCTGTTTTTT. Translation: CASSPLWGWSNTGELFF.

The CDR3 bases are TGCGCCAGCAGCTTGCTGGGGGCAGAGGGAGAGACCCAGTACTTC. It encodes CASSLLGAEGETQYF. The rearrangement joins TRBV5-1 to TRBJ2-5, with D possibly matching TRBD1 (6 bases). Germline V gene data show CDR1 as SGHRS and CDR2 as YFSETQ. Trimming left V 1 base short and J 4 bases short, with 14 bases between. The CDR3 is 15 residues long.

This rearrangement joins TRBV27 to TRBJ2-7, with D perhaps matching TRBD2 (6 bases). CDR1 is MNHEY and CDR2 is SMNVEV in the germline V gene (reference sequence). CDR3 length: 12 residues. V was trimmed by 2 bases and J by 7 bases, leaving 9 bases between them. Here the CDR3 reads CASSLGGTEQYF. CDR3 in DNA: TGTGCCAGCAGTTTAGGAGGGACGGAGCAGTACTTC.

The chain joins TRBV30 to TRBJ1-2; TRBD1 aligns across 7 bases. V trimming: 3 bases; J trimming: 0 bases; junction bases outside the gene matches: 4. The CDR3 is 14 residues long. The germline CDR1 and CDR2 sequences are GTSNPN and SVGIG (reference sequence). The CDR3 nucleotides read TGTGCCTGGAGGAGGGGGCAGTCTAACTATGGCTACACCTTC. Translation gives CAWRRGQSNYGYTF. Looking up the rest from reference TRBV30 and TRBJ1-2 gives the full variable domain: SQTIHQWPATLVQPVGSPLSLECTVEGTSNPNLYWYRQAAGRGLQLLFYSVGIGQISSEVPQNLSASRPQDRQFILSSKKLLLSDSGFYLCAWRRGQSNYGYTFGSGTRLTVV.

This chain connects TRBV7-3 to TRBJ1-2, with TRBD1 matching 8 bases. Germline V CDR1 and CDR2: SGHTA, FQGTGA. V was clipped by 4 bases and J by 6 bases; unmatched bases: 10. CDR3 length: 15 amino acids. The CDR3 coding sequence is TGTGCCAGCAGCTCCGGAATAGGACAGGGAAATGGCTACACCTTC. Residues: CASSSGIGQGNGYTF.

The rearrangement joins TRBV5-1 to TRBJ2-7; 7 bases are shared with TRBD1. CDR3 length: 13 amino acids. V trimming: 1 base; J trimming: 2 bases; junction bases outside the gene matches: 0. The germline V gene encodes CDR1 SGHRS and CDR2 YFSETQ. The CDR3 loop reads CASSLTGAYEQYF. In DNA, the CDR3 is TGCGCCAGCAGCTTGACAGGGGCCTACGAGCAGTACTTC.

The chain combines TRBV7-7 with TRBJ1-5; 11 positions match TRBD1. The CDR3 runs to 16 residues. Germline values: CDR1 SSHAT, CDR2 FNYEAQ (reference sequence). The CDR3: CASRDRGLRSNQPQHF. The CDR3 region has the DNA TGTGCTAGCCGGGACAGGGGGTTGAGAAGCAATCAGCCCCAGCATTTT.

V usage is TRBV28 and J usage is TRBJ1-2; 8 bases match TRBD1. The junction had 21 bases not matched to a gene; V was cut back by 3 bases and J by 3 bases. The CDR3 contains 20 residues. Germline V CDR1 and CDR2: MDHEN, SYDVKM. The CDR3 bases are TGTGCCAGCAGTTTTACCCCCTCTACGACAGGGGTACGGGAGCACTATGGCTACACCTTC. Translating gives CASSFTPSTTGVREHYGYTF.

This clone was seen just once. V is TRBV4-3 and J is TRBJ1-4; no firm D call. Germline V gives CDR1 LGHNA, CDR2 YSLEER. The CDR3 runs 16 residues. Trimming cost V 0 bases and J 1 base, with 9 bases left between them. The CDR3 nucleotides read TGCGCCAGCAGCCAAGATTGGGCTGGAACTAATGAAAAACTGTTTTTT. Its translation is CASSQDWAGTNEKLFF.

The chain combines TRBV5-1 with TRBJ1-1; tentatively, D is TRBD1 (5 bases). CDR1 and CDR2 from the germline V gene are SGHRS and YFSETQ. V was pared by 4 bases and J by 3 bases, with 13 bases between. The CDR3 runs to 14 residues. The CDR3 loop reads CASSLGDWDTEAFF. CDR3 bases: TGCGCCAGCAGCCTAGGGGATTGGGACACTGAAGCTTTCTTT.

The chain is built from TRBV30 and TRBJ1-1; D gene unclear. Germline CDR1 and CDR2: GTSNPN and SVGIG (reference sequence). Trimming took off 4 bases at V and 4 bases at J, with 16 bases between the two ends. The CDR3 spans 14 residues. CDR3 loop: CAWIGPPEFTEAFF. The CDR3 bases are TGTGCCTGGATAGGTCCCCCGGAGTTCACTGAAGCTTTCTTT.

J is TRBJ2-7 and V is TRBV5-6; perhaps TRBD1 as D (6 bases). Trimming took 3 bases from V and 3 from J, leaving 10 bases between them. The CDR3 has 13 residues. Germline V gives CDR1 SGHDT, CDR2 YYEEEE. The CDR3 spells CASSWDTSYEQYF. The DNA of the CDR3 is TGTGCCAGCAGCTGGGACACCAGCTACGAGCAGTACTTC.

In its sample, this clone was seen a few times. This sequence joins TRBV11-2 and TRBJ2-1, with TRBD2 matching over 8 bases. J gave up 9 bases and V 4 bases, and 14 bases lay outside the gene matches. CDR3 length equals 16 residues. Germline CDR1 reads SGHAT; CDR2 reads FQNNGV. Written as DNA, the CDR3 is TGTGCCAGCAGCTCCCTAGCGGGCCACCTAGGAAGTGAGCAGTTCTTC. Residues: CASSSLAGHLGSEQFF. The complete variable domain, with remaining parts taken from reference TRBV11-2 and TRBJ2-1, reads EAGVAQSPRYKIIEKRQSVAFWCNPISGHATLYWYQQILGQGPKLLIQFQNNGVVDDSQLPKDRFSAERLKGVDSTLKIQPAKLEDSAVYLCASSSLAGHLGSEQFFGPGTRLTVL.

J is TRBJ1-6 and V is TRBV9; 9 bases agree with TRBD1. Germline lookup yields CDR1 SGDLS and CDR2 YYNGEE. This CDR3 is 15 amino acids long. The ends lost 0 bases at V and 7 bases at J; junction bases unmatched: 2. The CDR3 reads CASSVATGGNSPLHF. The CDR3 DNA follows: TGTGCCAGCAGCGTAGCTACAGGGGGCAATTCACCCCTCCACTTT. The whole variable domain, remainder taken from reference TRBV9 and TRBJ1-6, is DSGVTQTPKHLITATGQRVTLRCSPRSGDLSVYWYQQSLDQGLQFLIQYYNGEERAKGNILERFSAQQFPDLHSELNLSSLELGDSALYFCASSVATGGNSPLHFGNGTRLTVT.

J is TRBJ1-2 and V is TRBV2; 8 bases line up with TRBD1. V trimming: 5 bases; J trimming: 3 bases; junction bases outside the gene matches: 2. The length of the CDR3 is 13 residues. Germline-derived CDR1 and CDR2 are SNHLY and FYNNEI. The CDR3 DNA sequence: TGTGCCAGCAGTCCGACAGGGGACTATGGCTACACCTTC. It specifies CASSPTGDYGYTF.

This chain joins TRBV7-2 and TRBJ1-6; tentative D call: TRBD1 (5 bases). The CDR3 covers 15 residues. Per germline, CDR1 SGHTA and CDR2 FQGNSA. V shed 2 bases and J shed 7 bases, with 12 bases lying between them. DNA of the CDR3: TGTGCCAGCAGCTTAATGGGGCAGATCAATTCACCCCTCCACTTT. Amino acids: CASSLMGQINSPLHF.

V usage is TRBV2 and J usage is TRBJ2-7; D ambiguous. The CDR3 contains 15 residues. CDR1 is SNHLY and CDR2 is FYNNEI in the germline V gene. V lost 5 bases and J lost 2, with 16 bases in between. In nucleotides, the CDR3 is TGTGCCAGCAGTACTCGATTAGTCGCCACCTACGAGCAGTACTTC. It yields the protein CASSTRLVATYEQYF.